The entry below gives a single T cell receptor beta chain sequence along with its context. Its antigen is still unknown. Nothing much larger sits one base from this clone, and base qualities are not available. TCRbeta CDR3 regions were amplified from genomic DNA by means of the immunoSEQ Assay, a bias-controlled multiplex PCR. On the authors' methods: Within the assay, amplification of reference gene primers was used to estimate how many nucleated cells each sample contained. To quantify the absolute abundance of each unique TCRbeta CDR3 rearrangement, sequence reads were collapsed and filtered. For each sample, productive Simpson clonality was calculated as the square root of Simpson's diversity index over productive rearrangements. The clones in this table, taken by TCRdb from immuneACCESS, are in-frame only. Not every clone is retained; where verified, under half of the shortfall comes from an unresolved V gene, and the cause of the rest is unknown. V, J and clone size are taken as reported in that table, and D and trimming were inferred from the DNA itself. Within this sample are about 200,000 clones, with 80% to 90% of them counted one time only. Approximately 5.9% of the sample is taken by the ten largest.

This specimen comes from a study of blood T cell repertoires in COVID-19 (dated by TCRdb to about 2020). Study-wide context: Samples covering the acute and convalescent phases of COVID-19 were provided by collaborators in the United States, Italy and Spain. Where available, HLA class I and class II types were taken from metadata supplied by the sample provider and were not determined by assay-based typing. A de-identified subject ID, COVID-19 status, age in years and sex were almost always included in the sample metadata. The prospective study material was composed of cDNA or gDNA derived from T cells, B-cell-depleted T cells, or PBMCs. Deeply sampled blood TCRbeta repertoires from subjects exposed to, actively infected with, or recovered from COVID-19 were included in the dataset. A freely available public database, intended as a resource for researchers studying the immune response to SARS-CoV-2, is where the repertoires were released. The samples were drawn from two sources: the first 160 participants of the ongoing ImmuneRACE study, and fewer than 1,500 subjects contributed by 6 global collaborators. What the work shows at the level of the full study, not this receptor alone: How much clinical and demographic metadata was included differed by source and by participant, and the metadata was provided uncurated.

The CDR3 runs 15 amino acids, cysteine and phenylalanine included. Of all the DNA, just the CDR3 is kept, 45 bases in frame from base 1. The junction shows trimming of 3 bases on V and 4 bases on J, and the gene matches do not reach 5 bases of it. Sequences MDHEN (CDR1) and SYDVKM (CDR2) are obtained from the germline V gene. Collaborating institutions collected whole blood in K2EDTA tubes following their own protocols. For TCRbeta analysis, collaborator samples were shipped as frozen whole blood, as isolated PBMCs, or as DNA extracted from either sample type. The sequenced sample consisted of peripheral blood. This receptor was identified in a man older than 75 with acute or convalescent COVID-19. This receptor chain uses TRBV28 and TRBJ2-1; the central 8 bases match TRBD2. The DNA reads as follows: TGTGCCAGCAGTTTTAGCGGGACGAAATACAATGAGCAGTTCTTC. Its product reads: CASSFSGTKYNEQFF.